This TCR beta chain was found in a study of CD8 T cells in Susac syndrome. Random hexamers were used to reverse transcribe the RNA input (about 0.45 to 1 ug). Using its own MiXCR run on the immunoSEQ multiplex PCR reads, TCRdb lists one record per CDR3 protein. The table has 160,000 or so distinct CDR3 sequences, 85% to 95% seen once. From germline, CDR1 is SQVTM and CDR2 ANQGSEA. The J segment lost 3 bases and the V segment lost 6 bases, leaving 9 bases of the junction unmatched. The CDR3 covers 15 residues. The rearrangement uses TRBV29-1 and TRBJ1-2; 11 nucleotides line up with TRBD1. Sequenced material: CD8+ T cells from PBMCs. The clonotype comes from a human donor with multiple sclerosis. CDR3 loop: CSVETGTGGYYGYTF. The DNA of the CDR3 is TGCAGCGTGGAAACTGGGACAGGGGGTTACTATGGCTACACCTTC. Full variable domain (missing parts from reference TRBV29-1 and TRBJ1-2): SAVISQKPSRDICQRGTSLTIQCQVDSQVTMMFWYRQQPGQSLTLIATANQGSEATYESGFVIDKFPISRPNLTFSTLTVSNMSPEDSSIYLCSVETGTGGYYGYTFGSGTRLTVV.